This T cell receptor beta chain was sequenced during a study of prognosis after radiotherapy for stage I lung cancer. Study-level information: Tumors proved to be squamous cell carcinoma in roughly 7 patients and represented adenocarcinoma in about a dozen.

V was shortened by 5 bases and J by 5 bases, with 15 bases between the two germline ends. CDR1 is KGHDR, CDR2 SFDVKD, per germline. There are 15 residues in the CDR3. This clonotype was observed many times. Using two-round multiplex PCR, the authors amplified TCR beta CDR3 from genomic DNA. Each TRBV and TRBJ gene had its own primer in the first PCR round. Universal primers were what the second PCR round relied on. MiXCR was run by TCRdb on the multiplex PCR reads, yielding one entry per CDR3 protein. Counted here are approximately 22,000 distinct CDR3 sequences, approximately 43% occurring once; the ten biggest clones make up approximately 31%.

The sequence was obtained from a donor over 45 with non-small cell lung cancer. This sample comprised PBMCs, obtained before or after stereotactic body radiation therapy (not recorded which). The chain links TRBV24-1 to TRBJ2-1; the D is unclear. The CDR3 nucleotides read TGTGCCACCAGTGCCACAGAAAACCCACACAATGAGCAGTTCTTC. Protein product: CATSATENPHNEQFF.